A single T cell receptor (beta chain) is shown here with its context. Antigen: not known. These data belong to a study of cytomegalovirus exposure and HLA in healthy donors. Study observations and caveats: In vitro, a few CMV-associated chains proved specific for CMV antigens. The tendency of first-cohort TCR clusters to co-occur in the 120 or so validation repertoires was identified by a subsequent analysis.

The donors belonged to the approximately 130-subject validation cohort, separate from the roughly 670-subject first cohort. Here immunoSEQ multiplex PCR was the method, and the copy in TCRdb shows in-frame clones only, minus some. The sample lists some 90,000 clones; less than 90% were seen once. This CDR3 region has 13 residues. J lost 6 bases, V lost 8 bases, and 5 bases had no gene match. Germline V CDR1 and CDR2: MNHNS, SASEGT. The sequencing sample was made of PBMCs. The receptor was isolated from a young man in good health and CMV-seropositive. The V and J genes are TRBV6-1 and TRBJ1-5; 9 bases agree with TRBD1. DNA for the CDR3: TGTGCCAGCGCGACAGGGGGAGGTCAGCCCCAGCATTTT. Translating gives CASATGGGQPQHF.